These T cell receptor beta chains were read from a single sample in a study of blood T cell repertoires in COVID-19. TCRdb's table, derived via immunoSEQ multiplex PCR, lists solely in-frame clones and lacks some. Seen here are 300,000 or so clones, roughly 92% observed once, and the top ten hold 2% to 2.5%. Material: peripheral blood. The receptors here all came from a woman in her twenties or thirties with COVID-19, enrolled during active disease. CDR3s include the opening cysteine and the closing phenylalanine or tryptophan. Each record gives: J gene, V gene, CDR3 protein.

J: TRBJ1-1
V: TRBV6-6
CDR3: CASSPRRDTEAFF

J: TRBJ1-2
V: TRBV20-1
CDR3: CSAREDYGYTF

J: TRBJ1-3
V: TRBV5-4
CDR3: CASSLAGTAGNTIYF

J: TRBJ2-2
V: TRBV19
CDR3: CASSILAGYTGELFF

J: TRBJ2-1
V: TRBV27
CDR3: CASSPGLAGLLFF

J: TRBJ2-5
V: TRBV27
CDR3: CASSLSAGTGETQYF

J: TRBJ1-3
V: TRBV4-1
CDR3: CASSPGQRSGNTIYF

J: TRBJ1-1
V: TRBV19
CDR3: CASSIEGGTNTEAFF

J: TRBJ2-3
V: TRBV11-2
CDR3: CASSHFGTDTQYF

J: TRBJ2-5
V: TRBV7-2
CDR3: CASSALRGSQETQYF

J: TRBJ2-7
V: TRBV27
CDR3: CASSLLSGSYEQYF

J: TRBJ1-2
V: TRBV19
CDR3: CASAHLQGANYGYTF

J: TRBJ2-7
V: TRBV5-6
CDR3: CASSLGQGPYEQYF

J: TRBJ1-2
V: TRBV20-1
CDR3: CSASFFPAGDYGYTF

J: TRBJ1-2
V: TRBV7-2
CDR3: CASSLRTGSYGYTF

J: TRBJ1-2
V: TRBV19
CDR3: CASSIPDRGAGYTF

J: TRBJ2-7
V: TRBV5-5
CDR3: CASSFEAGAYEQYF

J: TRBJ2-7
V: TRBV5-1
CDR3: CASSRETSGSIHEQYF

J: TRBJ2-3
V: TRBV19
CDR3: CATQRQGAGTRTDTQYF

J: TRBJ2-2
V: TRBV12-3/TRBV12-4
CDR3: CASSVRVTGELFF

J: TRBJ2-7
V: TRBV9
CDR3: CASSVGLAGFEQYF

J: TRBJ1-2
V: TRBV29-1
CDR3: CSVAHNYGYTF

J: TRBJ1-1
V: TRBV7-9
CDR3: CASGYRDKSEAFF

J: TRBJ1-4
V: TRBV15
CDR3: CATSNIPGQGHEKLFF

J: TRBJ1-1
V: TRBV7-8
CDR3: CASSLAGGTGSVAEAFF

J: TRBJ2-1
V: TRBV6-1
CDR3: CASSEVDGDRGDEQFF

J: TRBJ2-5
V: TRBV19
CDR3: CASSVRGNQETQYF

J: TRBJ2-1
V: TRBV3-1/TRBV3-2
CDR3: CASSPVAGGPGNEQFF

J: TRBJ1-2
V: TRBV30
CDR3: CAWSVGGPCTF